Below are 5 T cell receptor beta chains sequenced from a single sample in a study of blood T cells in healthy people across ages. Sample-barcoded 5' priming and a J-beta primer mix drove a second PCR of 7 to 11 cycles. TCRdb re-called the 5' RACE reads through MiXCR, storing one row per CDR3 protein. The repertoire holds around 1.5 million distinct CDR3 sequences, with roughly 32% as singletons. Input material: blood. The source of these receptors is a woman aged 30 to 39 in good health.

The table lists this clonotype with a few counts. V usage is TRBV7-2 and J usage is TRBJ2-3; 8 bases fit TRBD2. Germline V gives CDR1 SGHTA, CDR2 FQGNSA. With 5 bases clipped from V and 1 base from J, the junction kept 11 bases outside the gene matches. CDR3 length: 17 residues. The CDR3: CASSPPGGDEGTDTQYF. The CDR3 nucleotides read TGTGCCAGCAGCCCGCCGGGGGGGGACGAGGGCACAGATACGCAGTATTTT.

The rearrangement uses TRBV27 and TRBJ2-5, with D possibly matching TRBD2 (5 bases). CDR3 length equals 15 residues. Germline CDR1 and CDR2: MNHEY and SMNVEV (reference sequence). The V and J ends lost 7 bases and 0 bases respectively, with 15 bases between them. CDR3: CASKSLVGDQETQYF. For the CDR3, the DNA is TGTGCCAGCAAATCTCTGGTCGGGGACCAAGAGACCCAGTACTTC.

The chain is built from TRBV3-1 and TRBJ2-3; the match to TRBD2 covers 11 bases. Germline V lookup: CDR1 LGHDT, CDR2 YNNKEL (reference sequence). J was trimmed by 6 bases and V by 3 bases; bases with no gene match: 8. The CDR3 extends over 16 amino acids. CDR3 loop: CASSHPTSGMWDTQYF. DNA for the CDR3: TGTGCCAGCAGCCACCCGACTAGCGGGATGTGGGATACGCAGTATTTT.

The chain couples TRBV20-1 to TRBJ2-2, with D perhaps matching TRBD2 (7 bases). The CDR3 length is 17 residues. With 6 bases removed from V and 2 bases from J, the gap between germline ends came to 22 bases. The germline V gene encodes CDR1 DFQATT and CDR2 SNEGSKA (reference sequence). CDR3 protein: CSAIRGRGSRNTGELFF. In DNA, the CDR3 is TGCAGTGCGATTCGGGGGCGGGGGAGTCGTAACACCGGGGAGCTGTTTTTT.

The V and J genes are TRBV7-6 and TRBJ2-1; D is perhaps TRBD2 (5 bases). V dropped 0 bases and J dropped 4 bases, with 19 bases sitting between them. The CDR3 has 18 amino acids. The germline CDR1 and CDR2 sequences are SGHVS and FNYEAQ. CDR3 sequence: CASSLAPRTLTNYNEQFF. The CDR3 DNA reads TGTGCCAGCAGCTTAGCCCCCCGGACCTTGACTAATTACAATGAGCAGTTCTTC.